Each of the 9 T cell receptor beta chains below was sequenced from the same sample in a study of blood T cell repertoires in COVID-19. The method was immunoSEQ multiplex PCR; TCRdb's version includes in-frame clones alone and lacks a portion of them. Among hundreds of thousands of clones, 85% to 90% were seen once, and the ten largest hold about 8.2%. Sequencing was done on a sample of peripheral blood. These receptors were collected from a woman aged 45-65 years with COVID-19, enrolled during active disease.

This rearrangement joins TRBV19 to TRBJ1-1; TRBD1 matches 7 bases. The V gene end was trimmed by 3 bases and the J gene end by 2 bases; junction bases not matched to a gene: 9. CDR1 is LNHDA, CDR2 SQIVND, per germline (reference sequence). This CDR3 region has 16 residues. CDR3 in DNA: TGTGCCAGTAGTATGCCAGGACAGGCGGTAAACACTGAAGCTTTCTTT. Translating gives CASSMPGQAVNTEAFF.

The V gene is TRBV6-5, the J gene TRBJ1-1; no clear D. V lost 10 bases and J 0 bases, leaving 12 bases between the germline ends. Germline V gene lookup returns CDR1 MNHEY and CDR2 SVGAGI. This CDR3 is 13 amino acids long. The CDR3 nucleotides are TGTGCCATGAGTTCCTTTATGAACACTGAAGCTTTCTTT. This encodes CAMSSFMNTEAFF.

CDR3 DNA: TGTGCCAGCAGCGGGGAGGGCTTTAATCAGCCCCAGCATTTT. Translation: CASSGEGFNQPQHF. V gene TRBV7-2 combines with J gene TRBJ1-5; D not resolved. Trimming cost V 5 bases and J 4 bases, with 12 bases left between them. The germline CDR1 and CDR2 sequences are SGHTA and FQGNSA. CDR3 length equals 14 residues. Full variable domain (remainder filled in from reference TRBV7-2 and TRBJ1-5): GAGVSQSPSNKVTEKGKDVELRCDPISGHTALYWYRQSLGQGLEFLIYFQGNSAPDKSGLPSDRFSAERTGGSVSTLTIQRTQQEDSAVYLCASSGEGFNQPQHFGDGTRLSIL.

The chain combines TRBV4-2 with TRBJ2-7; 8 nucleotides line up with TRBD1. V lost 1 base, J lost 4 bases, and 6 bases stayed unmatched. CDR1 is LGHNA, CDR2 YNFKEQ, per germline. The CDR3 extends over 15 amino acids. In nucleotides, the CDR3 is TGTGCCAGCAGCCAAGGAGGACAGGGCAGGTACGAGCAGTACTTC. Translation gives CASSQGGQGRYEQYF.

The chain uses TRBV3-1 (or the pseudogene TRBV3-2) and TRBJ1-2, with a weak D call TRBD1 (6 bases). CDR1 and CDR2 from the germline V gene are LGHDT and YNNKEL (reference sequence). The CDR3 spans 14 residues. V lost 6 bases and J lost 4, with 15 bases in between. DNA of the CDR3: TGTGCCAGCAGTCCTCCGACAGGCGTCTATGGCTACACCTTC. It translates to CASSPPTGVYGYTF.

This chain joins TRBV7-9 and TRBJ1-1; TRBD1 aligns across 7 bases. CDR3 length: 15 residues. Germline CDR1 SEHNR, CDR2 FQNEAQ (reference sequence). J lost 6 bases, V lost 5 bases, and 12 bases had no gene match. CDR3 sequence (DNA): TGTGCCAGCAGCGACTGGGACAGCGGGTATCCTGAAGCTTTCTTT. It encodes CASSDWDSGYPEAFF.

The rearrangement joins TRBV5-1 to TRBJ2-7; 13 nucleotides line up with TRBD2. CDR3 length: 16 amino acids. The germline V gene encodes CDR1 SGHRS and CDR2 YFSETQ. Trimming at V came to 5 bases and at J to 4 bases, leaving 9 bases not matched to a gene. CDR3 DNA: TGCGCCAGCAGACCCTTCCGGACTAGCGGGGGTTACGAGCAGTACTTC. Translating it yields CASRPFRTSGGYEQYF.

This clone came up once. The chain has TRBV11-2 and TRBJ2-3, with 10 bases matching TRBD2. This CDR3 has 15 amino acids. The germline V gene encodes CDR1 SGHAT and CDR2 FQNNGV. The V gene end was trimmed by 5 bases and the J gene end by 1 base; junction bases not matched to a gene: 3. The CDR3 is CASSLLAGGTDTQYF. The DNA for the CDR3 is TGTGCCAGCAGCCTCCTAGCGGGGGGCACAGATACGCAGTATTTT.

This chain joins TRBV30 and TRBJ1-5; the D gene is possibly TRBD1 (6 bases). Germline V gives CDR1 GTSNPN, CDR2 SVGIG (reference sequence). This CDR3 is built from 13 residues. V was pared by 4 bases and J by 4 bases, with 11 bases between. The CDR3 bases are TGTGCCTGGACGGGGGGGCTAAATCAGCCCCAGCATTTT. Translation gives CAWTGGLNQPQHF.